This TCR beta chain is from a study of Ad26.COV2.S vaccination and SARS-CoV-2 variants. Here immunoSEQ multiplex PCR was the method, and the copy in TCRdb shows in-frame clones only, minus some. The data hold over 400,000 clones, with 80% to 95% observed a single time. CDR3 length: 17 amino acids. Looked up from germline, CDR1 is MNHEY and CDR2 is SVGEGT. The V and J ends lost 3 bases and 5 bases, in that order; junction bases with no gene match: 12. Treatment meaning: 15 to 20 received Ad26.COV2.S at low or high dose, single or two shots; about 5 received placebo; per-sample allocation not given. The study sampled participants on day 63 after the first vaccine or placebo injection.

This TCR was recovered from a person aged 18 to 59 who received the Ad26.COV2.S COVID-19 vaccine or a placebo. Material: peripheral blood, obtained in a trial of Ad26.COV2.S vaccine versus placebo. This chain uses TRBV6-2 or TRBV6-3 with TRBJ2-1; 8 bases are a match to TRBD2. CDR3 nucleotides: TGTGCCAGCAGTTATCGACGAAGCGGGAGTTCCGACAATGAGCAGTTCTTC. It encodes CASSYRRSGSSDNEQFF.